One T cell receptor beta chain is described in this entry. The antigen remains undetermined. It may be a read error: a sequence one base away is much more abundant. The CDR3 length is 17 residues. V was pared by 5 bases and J by 5 bases, with 24 bases between. Germline V CDR1 and CDR2: MDHEN, SYDVKM. These data are taken from a study of molecular identifiers for immune sequencing clone quantification. Previously described methods and listed TCR primers were employed for the bulk TCR libraries. TCRdb ran MiXCR on the PCR reads and lists one entry per CDR3 protein. Of about 320,000 distinct CDR3 sequences listed, 20% to 25% were seen once; the top ten hold over 0.7%. Findings and caveats of the study: Spiked Jurkat TCR RNA originating from one cell could reportedly be identified amid around 970,000 naive cells.

Sorted inputs of roughly 19,000 to 1,100,000 cells, with 10%, 30% or 50% RNA, yielded naive CD8 libraries. As CD8+CD4-CCR7+CD45RA+ cells, naive CD8 T cells were sorted. This clonotype was obtained from a human donor in good health. Some libraries in this study had Jurkat cell RNA spiked in. Sequencing was performed on naive CD8+ T cells from blood, with Jurkat cell RNA spiked in. Noted subset: FACS-sorted CD8+CD4-CCR7+CD45RA+ naive T cells. The chain is built from TRBV28 and TRBJ2-5; TRBD1 might be the D (5 bases). CDR3 loop: CASSPPARQPKGETQYF. CDR3 DNA sequence: TGTGCCAGCAGTCCGCCGGCCCGACAGCCTAAGGGGGAGACCCAGTACTTC. The variable domain in full, completed from reference TRBV28 and TRBJ2-5, reads DVKVTQSSRYLVKRTGEKVFLECVQDMDHENMFWYRQDPGLGLRLIYFSYDVKMKEKGDIPEGYSVSREKKERFSLILESASTNQTSMYLCASSPPARQPKGETQYFGPGTRLLVL.